This section outlines one TCR beta chain sequence together with its context. This record comes from a study of OX40 agonist ivuxolimab in advanced cancers. Study context: Aged about 20 to 80 with a mean of approximately 57 years, they were under 85% male.

Profiled with immunoSEQ multiplex PCR; TCRdb holds only in-frame clones, not every one. The table includes tens of thousands of clones, around 83% detected once. The sample here was CD4+ or CD8+ T cells sorted from blood, taken in a trial of the OX40 agonist ivuxolimab. The sequence was collected from an adult with an advanced solid tumor such as melanoma, head and neck, liver or kidney cancer.

The CDR3 coding sequence is TGTGCCAGCAGCGTAACAGGGTCTGGGGCCAACGTCCTGACTTTC. Translated, it gives CASSVTGSGANVLTF. The rearrangement uses TRBV9 and TRBJ2-6, with D tentatively TRBD1 (6 bases). The V end lost 1 base, the J end lost 1 base, and 6 bases lay between the germline ends. The CDR3 contains 15 residues. The germline V gene has CDR1 SGDLS and CDR2 YYNGEE.